The 8 T cell receptor beta chains below were found in one sample sequenced in a study of Ad26.COV2.S vaccination and SARS-CoV-2 variants listed by TCRdb under 2021. Library construction relied on the immunoSEQ multiplex PCR assay. Here the immuneACCESS table is served through TCRdb, limited to in-frame sequences with V and J called. Missing clones are a known gap in these copies; in checked studies unresolved V genes cover under half, and the rest lacks a known reason. The sample yields about 400,000 clones; roughly 80% were counted once. The ten largest make up almost 7.5% of the sample. The treatment or condition label of this sample denotes: some 20 received Ad26.COV2.S at low or high dose, single or two shots; a few received placebo; per-sample allocation not given. For vaccine and placebo recipients, repertoires were sequenced using samples collected on day 63 after the first injection. The sequencing here drew on peripheral blood, taken in a trial of Ad26.COV2.S vaccine versus placebo. The receptors stem from a person aged 18-65 years who received the Ad26.COV2.S COVID-19 vaccine or a placebo.

The chain employs TRBV5-4 and TRBJ1-3; D uncertain. Trimming took off 0 bases at V and 4 bases at J, with 8 bases between the two ends. Germline V gene data show CDR1 as SGHNT and CDR2 as YYREEE (reference sequence). CDR3 length: 14 residues. This chain's CDR3 is CASSLGAGGNTIYF. In DNA form, the CDR3 reads TGTGCCAGCAGCTTGGGGGCGGGCGGAAACACCATATATTTT.

This clone was counted a few times. The rearrangement uses TRBV9 and TRBJ1-6; the D gene is possibly TRBD1 (5 bases). Trimming shortened V by 7 bases and J by 6 bases, and 11 bases separated the two germline ends. The CDR3 contains 13 residues. The germline CDR1 and CDR2 sequences are SGDLS and YYNGEE. In DNA, the CDR3 is TGTGCCAGCGGGGCTGGGATTAATTCACCCCTCCACTTT. Protein: CASGAGINSPLHF.

The rearrangement links TRBV4-1 to TRBJ1-5, with unresolved D. Looked up from germline, CDR1 is MGHRA and CDR2 is YSYEKL. This CDR3 spans 17 amino acids. Trimming took off 6 bases at V and 0 bases at J, with 18 bases between the two ends. CDR3 in amino acids: CASRLQHKTHSNQPQHF. CDR3 coding DNA: TGCGCCAGCAGGTTACAGCATAAAACTCATAGCAATCAGCCCCAGCATTTT.

This rearrangement joins TRBV12-3 or TRBV12-4 to TRBJ2-7; 7 bases line up with TRBD1. The CDR3 sequence is 13 residues long. Trimming removed 5 bases from V and 2 bases from J; junction bases left unmatched: 3. CDR3 amino acids: CASSQGDPYEQYF. The CDR3, as DNA: TGTGCCAGCAGTCAGGGGGACCCCTACGAGCAGTACTTC.

This CDR3 reads CASSDWTGDVALHF. CDR3 coding DNA: TGTGCCAGCAGCGATTGGACAGGGGATGTTGCCCTCCACTTT. The chain uses TRBV3-1 (or the pseudogene TRBV3-2) and TRBJ1-6; TRBD1 aligns across 9 bases. This CDR3 contains 14 residues. With 5 bases clipped from V and 14 bases from J, the junction kept 10 bases outside the gene matches. Germline-derived CDR1 and CDR2 are LGHDT and YNNKEL (reference sequence).

The rearrangement links TRBV6-2 or TRBV6-3 to TRBJ2-1; D assignment may be TRBD1 or TRBD2 (5 bases each). Germline V gives CDR1 MNHEY, CDR2 SVGEGT. The length of the CDR3 is 15 residues. The ends were cut back, 5 bases at V and 7 bases at J, with 18 bases in the middle. The CDR3 spells CASSLRARAGNEQFF. The CDR3 DNA sequence: TGTGCCAGCAGTCTCAGGGCGAGGGCCGGGAATGAGCAGTTCTTC.

The CDR3, as DNA: TGCGCCAGCAGCCAGATTAGCGGTGAGCAGTACTTC. This sequence encodes CASSQISGEQYF. The rearrangement uses TRBV4-1 and TRBJ2-7; a possible D gene is TRBD2 (6 bases). The CDR3 runs to 12 residues. Germline CDR1 MGHRA, CDR2 YSYEKL. Trimming removed 3 bases from V and 7 bases from J, with 10 bases in between.

This clone was counted between two and nine times. J is TRBJ2-2 and V is TRBV6-5, with D unresolved. CDR1 is MNHEY and CDR2 is SVGAGI in the germline V gene. V was pared by 6 bases and J by 3 bases, with 2 bases between. The CDR3 runs 11 residues. The CDR3 DNA reads as TGTGCCAGCAGACACACCGGGGAGCTGTTTTTT. It specifies CASRHTGELFF.